This T cell receptor beta chain appears in the sequencing data of a study of Ad26.COV2.S vaccination and SARS-CoV-2 variants. General study findings and limits: Analyses that measured TCR breadth and depth may have underestimated total T cell responses. Reportedly, spike-specific CD8+ and CD4+ T cell responses achieved substantial breadth once vaccination had taken place.

TCRdb's table, derived via immunoSEQ multiplex PCR, lists solely in-frame clones and lacks some. Of 180,000 or so clones listed, around 85% are singletons. The CDR3 contains 14 residues. Germline CDR1 is KGHDR and CDR2 is SFDVKD. Deletions cut 2 bases from V and 0 bases from J, with 6 bases between. Comment on this clone: Its matching antigen is unknown.

The clonotype originates from a human donor who had recovered from COVID-19. This specimen was peripheral blood, taken after recovery from COVID-19. The V call is TRBV24-1, the J call TRBJ1-1; D gene uncertain. The CDR3 protein is CATSDSPVNTEAFF. The CDR3, as DNA: TGTGCCACCAGTGATTCACCTGTGAACACTGAAGCTTTCTTT.